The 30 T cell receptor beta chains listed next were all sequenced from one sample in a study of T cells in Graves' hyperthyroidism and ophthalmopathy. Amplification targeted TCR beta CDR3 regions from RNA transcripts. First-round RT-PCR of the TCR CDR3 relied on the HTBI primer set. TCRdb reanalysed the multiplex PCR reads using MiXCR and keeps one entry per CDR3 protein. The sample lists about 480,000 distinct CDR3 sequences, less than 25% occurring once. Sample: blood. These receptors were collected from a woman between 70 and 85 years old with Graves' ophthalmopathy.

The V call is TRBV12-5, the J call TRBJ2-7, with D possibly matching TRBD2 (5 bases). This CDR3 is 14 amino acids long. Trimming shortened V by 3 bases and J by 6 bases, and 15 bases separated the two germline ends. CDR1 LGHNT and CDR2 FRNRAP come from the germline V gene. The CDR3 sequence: CASGLSASTSEQYF. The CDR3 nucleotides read TGTGCTAGTGGTTTAAGTGCTAGCACCTCCGAGCAGTACTTC.

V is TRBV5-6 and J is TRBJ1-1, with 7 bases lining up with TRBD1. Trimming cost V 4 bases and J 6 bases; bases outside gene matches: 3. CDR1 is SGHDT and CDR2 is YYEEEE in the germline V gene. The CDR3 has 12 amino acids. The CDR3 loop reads CASSITGAEAFF. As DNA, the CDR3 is TGTGCCAGCAGCATTACAGGGGCTGAAGCTTTCTTT.

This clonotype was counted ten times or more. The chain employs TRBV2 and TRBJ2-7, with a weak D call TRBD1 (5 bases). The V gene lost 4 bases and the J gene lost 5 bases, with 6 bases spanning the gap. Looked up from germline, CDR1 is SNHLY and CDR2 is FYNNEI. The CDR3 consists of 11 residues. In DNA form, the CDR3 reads TGTGCCAGCAGTGGGGGCGACGAGCAGTACTTC. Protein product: CASSGGDEQYF.

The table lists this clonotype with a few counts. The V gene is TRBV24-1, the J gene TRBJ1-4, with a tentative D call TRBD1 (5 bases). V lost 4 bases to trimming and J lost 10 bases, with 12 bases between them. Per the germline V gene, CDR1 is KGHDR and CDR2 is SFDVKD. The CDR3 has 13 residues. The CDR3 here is CATSDRAGGKLFF. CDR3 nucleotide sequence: TGTGCCACCAGTGACCGGGCCGGGGGAAAACTGTTTTTT.

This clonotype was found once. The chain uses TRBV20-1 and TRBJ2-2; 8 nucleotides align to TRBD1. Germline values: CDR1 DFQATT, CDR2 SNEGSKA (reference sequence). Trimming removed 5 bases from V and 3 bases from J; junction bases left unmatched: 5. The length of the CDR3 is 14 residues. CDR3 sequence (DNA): TGCAGTGCTTTGGACAGGGAACACACCGGGGAGCTGTTTTTT. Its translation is CSALDREHTGELFF.

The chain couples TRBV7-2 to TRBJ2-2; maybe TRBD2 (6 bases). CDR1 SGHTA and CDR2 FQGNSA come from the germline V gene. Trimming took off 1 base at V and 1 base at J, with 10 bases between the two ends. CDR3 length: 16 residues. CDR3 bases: TGTGCCAGCAGCTTAGTTATCGGGGGGAACACCGGGGAGCTGTTTTTT. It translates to CASSLVIGGNTGELFF.

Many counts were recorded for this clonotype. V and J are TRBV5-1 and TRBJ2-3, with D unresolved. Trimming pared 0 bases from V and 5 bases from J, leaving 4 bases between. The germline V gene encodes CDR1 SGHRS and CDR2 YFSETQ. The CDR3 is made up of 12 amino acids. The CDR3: CASSLDLDTQYF. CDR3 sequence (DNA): TGCGCCAGCAGCTTGGATCTAGATACGCAGTATTTT.

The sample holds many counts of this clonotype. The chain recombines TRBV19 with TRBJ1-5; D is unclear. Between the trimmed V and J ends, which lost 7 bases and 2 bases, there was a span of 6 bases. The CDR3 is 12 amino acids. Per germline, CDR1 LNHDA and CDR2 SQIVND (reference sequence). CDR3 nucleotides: TGTGCCAGTACCCTCGGCAATCAGCCCCAGCATTTT. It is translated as CASTLGNQPQHF.

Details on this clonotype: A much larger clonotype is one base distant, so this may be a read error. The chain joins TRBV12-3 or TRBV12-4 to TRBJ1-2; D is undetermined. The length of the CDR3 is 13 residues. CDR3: CASSLEARGGHTF. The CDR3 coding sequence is TGTGCCAGCAGTTTAGAGGCTCGAGGTGGCCACACCTTC.

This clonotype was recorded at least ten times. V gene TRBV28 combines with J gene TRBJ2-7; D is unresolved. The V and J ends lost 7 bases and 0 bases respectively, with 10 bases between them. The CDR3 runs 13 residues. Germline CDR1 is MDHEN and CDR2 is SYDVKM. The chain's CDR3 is CASTQYSSYEQYF. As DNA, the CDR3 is TGTGCCAGCACACAGTACTCCTCCTACGAGCAGTACTTC.

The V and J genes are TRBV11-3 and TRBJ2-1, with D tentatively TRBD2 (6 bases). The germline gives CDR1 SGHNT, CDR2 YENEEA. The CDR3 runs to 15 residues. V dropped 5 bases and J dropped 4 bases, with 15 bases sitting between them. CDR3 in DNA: TGTGCCAGCAGCCCGGGGTGGCGGGAATACAATGAGCAGTTCTTC. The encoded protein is CASSPGWREYNEQFF.

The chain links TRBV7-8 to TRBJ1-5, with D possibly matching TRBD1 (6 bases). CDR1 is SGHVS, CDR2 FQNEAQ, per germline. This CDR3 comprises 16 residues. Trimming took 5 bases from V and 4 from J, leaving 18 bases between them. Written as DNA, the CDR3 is TGTGCCAGCAGCCCACCCCCGGGACACAAAAATCAGCCCCAGCATTTT. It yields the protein CASSPPPGHKNQPQHF.

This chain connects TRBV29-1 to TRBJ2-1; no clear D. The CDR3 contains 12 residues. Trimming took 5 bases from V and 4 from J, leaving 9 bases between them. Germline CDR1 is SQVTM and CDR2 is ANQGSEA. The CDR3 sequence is CSVNDGYNEQFF. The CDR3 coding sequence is TGCAGCGTTAATGACGGATACAATGAGCAGTTCTTC.

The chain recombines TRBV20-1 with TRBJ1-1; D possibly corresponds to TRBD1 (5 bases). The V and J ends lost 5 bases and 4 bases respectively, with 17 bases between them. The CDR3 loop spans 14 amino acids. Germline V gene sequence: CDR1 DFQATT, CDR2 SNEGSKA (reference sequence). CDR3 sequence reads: CSASLIRGRTEAFF. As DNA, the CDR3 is TGCAGTGCTTCGTTAATCCGGGGACGCACTGAAGCTTTCTTT.

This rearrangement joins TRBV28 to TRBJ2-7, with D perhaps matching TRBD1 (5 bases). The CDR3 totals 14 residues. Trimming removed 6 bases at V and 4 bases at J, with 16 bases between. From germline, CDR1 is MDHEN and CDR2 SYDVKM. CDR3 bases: TGTGCCAGCAGCTCACTTCAGGGAAGTTACGAGCAGTACTTC. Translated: CASSSLQGSYEQYF.

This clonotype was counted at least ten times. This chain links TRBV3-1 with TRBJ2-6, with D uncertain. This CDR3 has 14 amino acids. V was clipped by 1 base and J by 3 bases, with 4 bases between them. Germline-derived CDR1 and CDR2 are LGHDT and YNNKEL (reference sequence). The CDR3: CASSQVGGANVLTF. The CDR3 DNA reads TGTGCCAGCAGCCAAGTAGGTGGGGCCAACGTCCTGACTTTC.

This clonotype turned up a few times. CDR3 loop: CASRGPGAGTGELFF. The CDR3 DNA reads TGTGCCAGCAGAGGCCCGGGAGCGGGTACCGGGGAGCTGTTTTTT. The V and J genes are TRBV9 and TRBJ2-2; possibly TRBD2 for D (6 bases). Per the germline V gene, CDR1 is SGDLS and CDR2 is YYNGEE. This CDR3 contains 15 residues. V lost 5 bases and J lost 5, with 16 bases in between.

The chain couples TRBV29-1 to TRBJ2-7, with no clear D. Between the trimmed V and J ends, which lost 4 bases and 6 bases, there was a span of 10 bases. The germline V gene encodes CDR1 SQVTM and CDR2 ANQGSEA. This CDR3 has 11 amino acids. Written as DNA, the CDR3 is TGCAGCGTTGTTAGGGCCGGCGAGCAGTACTTC. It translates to CSVVRAGEQYF.

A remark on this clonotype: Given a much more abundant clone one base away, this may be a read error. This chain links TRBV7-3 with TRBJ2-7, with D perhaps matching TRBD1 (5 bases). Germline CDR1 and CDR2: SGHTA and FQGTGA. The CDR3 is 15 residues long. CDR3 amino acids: CASTQLGLYSYERYF. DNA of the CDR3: TGTGCCAGCACCCAGTTGGGGCTCTACTCCTACGAGCGGTACTTC.

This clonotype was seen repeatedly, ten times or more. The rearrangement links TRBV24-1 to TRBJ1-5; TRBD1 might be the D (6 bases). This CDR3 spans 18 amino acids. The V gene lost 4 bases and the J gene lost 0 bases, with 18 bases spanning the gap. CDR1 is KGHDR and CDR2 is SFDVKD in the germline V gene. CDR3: CATSEYHRTGNSNQPQHF. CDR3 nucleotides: TGTGCCACCAGTGAGTATCATAGAACAGGGAATAGCAATCAGCCCCAGCATTTT.

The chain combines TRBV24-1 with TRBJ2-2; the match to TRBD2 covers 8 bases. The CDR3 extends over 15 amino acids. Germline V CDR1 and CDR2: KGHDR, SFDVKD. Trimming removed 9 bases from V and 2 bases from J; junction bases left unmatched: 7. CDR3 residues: CATSSGRANTGELFF. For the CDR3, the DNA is TGTGCCACCTCCTCCGGGAGGGCCAACACCGGGGAGCTGTTTTTT.

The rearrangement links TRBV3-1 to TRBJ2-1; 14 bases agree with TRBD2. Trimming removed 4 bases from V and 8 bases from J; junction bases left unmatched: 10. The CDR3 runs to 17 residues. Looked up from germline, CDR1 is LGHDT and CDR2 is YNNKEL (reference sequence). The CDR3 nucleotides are TGTGCCAGCAGCCGAGGACTAGCGGGAGGTAGATTGGATGAGCAGTTCTTC. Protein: CASSRGLAGGRLDEQFF.

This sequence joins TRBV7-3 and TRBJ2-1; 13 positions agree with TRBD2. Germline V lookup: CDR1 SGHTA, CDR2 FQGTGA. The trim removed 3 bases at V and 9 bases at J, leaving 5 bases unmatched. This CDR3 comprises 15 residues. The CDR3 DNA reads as TGTGCCAGCAGCTTGGGACTAGCGGGGACTGGTGAGCAGTTCTTC. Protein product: CASSLGLAGTGEQFF.

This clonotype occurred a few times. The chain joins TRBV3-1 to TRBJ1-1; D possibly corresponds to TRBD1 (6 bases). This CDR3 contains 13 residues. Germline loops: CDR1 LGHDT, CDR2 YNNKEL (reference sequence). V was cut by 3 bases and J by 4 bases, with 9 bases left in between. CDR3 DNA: TGTGCCAGCAGCCACGGGGGCAGCACTGAAGCTTTCTTT. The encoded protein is CASSHGGSTEAFF.

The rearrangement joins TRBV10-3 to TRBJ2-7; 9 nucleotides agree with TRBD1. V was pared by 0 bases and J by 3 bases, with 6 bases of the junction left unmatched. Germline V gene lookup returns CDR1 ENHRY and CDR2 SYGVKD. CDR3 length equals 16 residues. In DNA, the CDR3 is TGTGCCATCAGTGAGTCGATTGGGACAGGGAGCTACGAGCAGTACTTC. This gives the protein CAISESIGTGSYEQYF.

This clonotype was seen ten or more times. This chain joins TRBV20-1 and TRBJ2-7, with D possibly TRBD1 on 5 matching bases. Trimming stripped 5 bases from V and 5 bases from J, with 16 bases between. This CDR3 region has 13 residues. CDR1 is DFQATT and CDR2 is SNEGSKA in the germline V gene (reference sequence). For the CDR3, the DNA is TGCAGTGCTTCTCGCCAGGGCGGCCACGAGCAGTACTTC. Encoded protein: CSASRQGGHEQYF.

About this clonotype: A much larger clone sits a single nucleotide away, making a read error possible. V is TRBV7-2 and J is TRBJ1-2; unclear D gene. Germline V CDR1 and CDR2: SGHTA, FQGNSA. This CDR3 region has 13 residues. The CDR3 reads CAGSTRYIYGYTF. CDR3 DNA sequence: TGTGCCGGCAGCACCCGTTACATCTATGGCTACACCTTC.

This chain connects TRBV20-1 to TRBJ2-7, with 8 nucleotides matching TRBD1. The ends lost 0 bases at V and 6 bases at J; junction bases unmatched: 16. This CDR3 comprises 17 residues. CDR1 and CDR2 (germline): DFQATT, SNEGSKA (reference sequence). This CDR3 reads CSAREGGRGLLTGEQYF. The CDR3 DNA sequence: TGCAGTGCTAGAGAGGGTGGCAGGGGGCTTCTTACGGGCGAGCAGTACTTC.

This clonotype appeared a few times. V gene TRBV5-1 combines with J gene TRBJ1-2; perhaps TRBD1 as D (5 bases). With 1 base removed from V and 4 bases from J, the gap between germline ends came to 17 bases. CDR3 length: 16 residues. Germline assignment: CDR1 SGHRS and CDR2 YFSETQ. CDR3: CASSLSGGEVGYGYTF. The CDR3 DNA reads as TGCGCCAGCAGCTTGTCAGGAGGGGAGGTTGGCTATGGCTACACCTTC.

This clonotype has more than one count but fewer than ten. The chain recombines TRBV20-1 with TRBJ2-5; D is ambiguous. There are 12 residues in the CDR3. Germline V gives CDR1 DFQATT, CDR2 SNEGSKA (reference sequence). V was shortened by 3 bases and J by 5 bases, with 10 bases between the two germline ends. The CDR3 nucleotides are TGCAGTGCTAGGGGATCGGGCGAGACCCAGTACTTC. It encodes CSARGSGETQYF.